The 26 T cell receptor beta chains given below trace back to one sample, sequenced in a study of control samples from healthy donors and cancer patients. Data came from immunoSEQ multiplex PCR; TCRdb stores just in-frame clones and leaves some out. The profile shows about 140,000 clones, 89% of them singletons. Sequencing input: blood. These receptors all stem from a man aged 25-45 years in good health.

The J gene is TRBJ2-5, the V gene TRBV6-5, with D maybe TRBD1 (6 bases). V was shortened by 8 bases and J by 5 bases, with 21 bases between the two germline ends. Per germline, CDR1 MNHEY and CDR2 SVGAGI. The CDR3 contains 15 residues. CDR3 DNA sequence: TGTGCCAGCGAAATCCGGGACACCGCCCGGGAGACCCAGTACTTC. It specifies CASEIRDTARETQYF.

The genes are TRBV3-1 (or the pseudogene TRBV3-2) and TRBJ2-7, with D unclear. Per the germline V gene, CDR1 is LGHDT and CDR2 is YNNKEL (reference sequence). Trimming left V 4 bases short and J 7 bases short, with 17 bases between. The CDR3 loop spans 14 amino acids. The CDR3: CASSRSVGSLEQYF. CDR3 nucleotide sequence: TGTGCCAGCAGCCGGTCTGTGGGGTCCCTAGAGCAGTACTTC.

The chain links TRBV9 to TRBJ2-1, with a tentative D call TRBD2 (5 bases). Germline-derived CDR1 and CDR2 are SGDLS and YYNGEE. The CDR3 runs 14 residues. Trimming removed 5 bases from V and 8 bases from J, with 17 bases in between. The CDR3 loop reads CASSPRVAVDEQFF. CDR3 coding DNA: TGTGCCAGCAGTCCGAGGGTCGCGGTCGATGAGCAGTTCTTC. Full variable domain (outside the CDR3, taken from reference TRBV9 and TRBJ2-1): DSGVTQTPKHLITATGQRVTLRCSPRSGDLSVYWYQQSLDQGLQFLIQYYNGEERAKGNILERFSAQQFPDLHSELNLSSLELGDSALYFCASSPRVAVDEQFFGPGTRLTVL.

The CDR3 nucleotides read TGCAGCGTTGGAGGAAGAAATGGCTACACCTTC. This translates into CSVGGRNGYTF. The chain joins TRBV29-1 to TRBJ1-2; D not resolved. The CDR3 contains 11 residues. The germline gives CDR1 SQVTM, CDR2 ANQGSEA. Deletions cut 4 bases from V and 6 bases from J, with 9 bases between.

The rearrangement joins TRBV7-9 to TRBJ1-3; no reliable D call. This CDR3 is built from 15 residues. V was trimmed by 1 base and J by 0 bases, leaving 7 bases between them. Germline lookup yields CDR1 SEHNR and CDR2 FQNEAQ (reference sequence). The CDR3 loop is CASSLGRPSGNTIYF. CDR3 nucleotides: TGTGCCAGCAGCTTAGGGCGACCCTCTGGAAACACCATATATTTT.

The gene calls are TRBV10-3 and TRBJ2-3, with D hard to call. The length of the CDR3 is 16 residues. The germline V gene has CDR1 ENHRY and CDR2 SYGVKD. Trimming removed 4 bases at V and 2 bases at J, with 16 bases between. The CDR3 sequence: CAISGVAEVNTDTQYF. The CDR3, as DNA: TGTGCCATCAGTGGGGTTGCGGAAGTCAACACAGATACGCAGTATTTT.

V is TRBV29-1 and J is TRBJ2-3, with TRBD2 matching over 8 bases. The CDR3 is 16 residues long. V dropped 0 bases and J dropped 6; count of bases not matched to a gene: 11. The V gene's germline CDR1 is SQVTM and CDR2 ANQGSEA. The CDR3 nucleotides read TGCAGCGTTGAAGATCCTCCTACGGGGGGGTTTGATACGCAGTATTTT. It translates to CSVEDPPTGGFDTQYF.

This chain uses TRBV7-3 with TRBJ1-4, with 7 nucleotides matching TRBD1. J was trimmed by 2 bases and V by 5 bases; bases with no gene match: 5. CDR1 and CDR2 (germline): SGHTA, FQGTGA. The CDR3 totals 15 residues. CDR3 residues: CASSPGTDTNEKLFF. The DNA for the CDR3 is TGTGCCAGCAGCCCCGGGACAGACACTAATGAAAAACTGTTTTTT.

This clone was detected only once. The rearrangement links TRBV6-6 to TRBJ1-1; D is undetermined. The ends were cut back, 7 bases at V and 5 bases at J, with 8 bases in the middle. The CDR3 loop spans 11 amino acids. Germline V gene data show CDR1 as MNHNY and CDR2 as SVGAGI (reference sequence). CDR3 sequence (DNA): TGTGCCAGCACCATCGGGACTGAAGCTTTCTTT. This translates into CASTIGTEAFF.

V is TRBV2 and J is TRBJ1-4; no reliable D call. V was shortened by 8 bases and J by 4 bases, with 11 bases between the two germline ends. The CDR3 length is 13 residues. The germline V gene has CDR1 SNHLY and CDR2 FYNNEI. CDR3 residues: CASAERDNEKLFF. DNA of the CDR3: TGTGCCAGCGCAGAGAGAGATAATGAAAAACTGTTTTTT. Together with reference TRBV2 and TRBJ1-4, the CDR3 gives the full variable domain: EPEVTQTPSHQVTQMGQEVILRCVPISNHLYFYWYRQILGQKVEFLVSFYNNEISEKSEIFDDQFSVERPDGSNFTLKIRSTKLEDSAMYFCASAERDNEKLFFGSGTQLSVL.

The chain employs TRBV6-4 and TRBJ1-1; 7 bases line up with TRBD1. CDR3 size: 13 residues. J lost 3 bases, V lost 6 bases, and 4 bases had no gene match. Germline CDR1 MRHNA, CDR2 SNTAGT. This CDR3 is CASSRDSYTEAFF. The CDR3 DNA follows: TGTGCCAGCAGCCGGGACAGCTACACTGAAGCTTTCTTT.

The chain uses TRBV6-6 and TRBJ2-2; 10 bases align to TRBD1. The CDR3 runs 16 residues. The germline gives CDR1 MNHNY, CDR2 SVGAGI (reference sequence). V lost 7 bases, J lost 5 bases, and 10 bases stayed unmatched. The CDR3 spells CASTDRQGAQTGELFF. CDR3 nucleotide sequence: TGTGCCAGCACAGACAGACAGGGGGCGCAGACCGGGGAGCTGTTTTTT.

This chain uses TRBV6-1 with TRBJ2-1; the match to TRBD2 covers 13 bases. The trim removed 4 bases at V and 2 bases at J, leaving 5 bases unmatched. This CDR3 region has 17 residues. The germline gives CDR1 MNHNS, CDR2 SASEGT. As DNA, the CDR3 is TGTGCCAGCAGTGGGGGGACTAGCGGGACCGCCTACAATGAGCAGTTCTTC. Protein product: CASSGGTSGTAYNEQFF.

The chain carries TRBV29-1 and TRBJ1-5; D perhaps matches TRBD1 (6 bases). The CDR3 totals 14 residues. The V gene's germline CDR1 is SQVTM and CDR2 ANQGSEA. V lost 7 bases and J 6 bases, leaving 19 bases between the germline ends. The CDR3 DNA reads as TGCAGCGGAAGAGGGGGGCGGAAGTGTCAGCCCCAGCATTTT. Encoded protein: CSGRGGRKCQPQHF.

This clone was seen a single time. V is TRBV18 and J is TRBJ2-5; D unclear. CDR3 size: 14 residues. V was clipped by 6 bases and J by 1 base, with 12 bases between them. CDR1 KGHSH and CDR2 LQKENI come from the germline V gene. This CDR3 is CASSQKALQETQYF. In nucleotides, the CDR3 is TGTGCCAGCTCCCAAAAAGCCCTCCAAGAGACCCAGTACTTC.

V usage is TRBV7-2 and J usage is TRBJ2-7, with 12 bases matching TRBD2. Germline CDR1 reads SGHTA; CDR2 reads FQGNSA. V lost 5 bases, J lost 4 bases, and 3 bases stayed unmatched. This CDR3 has 14 amino acids. The CDR3 sequence is CASSLGLAGYEQYF. In DNA form, the CDR3 reads TGTGCCAGCAGCCTTGGACTAGCGGGGTACGAGCAGTACTTC.

The V gene is TRBV2, the J gene TRBJ1-4; D is unclear. This CDR3 is 13 amino acids long. Germline V gene lookup returns CDR1 SNHLY and CDR2 FYNNEI. Trimming shortened V by 7 bases and J by 6 bases, and 12 bases separated the two germline ends. CDR3 loop: CASTDQKDEKLFF. The DNA of the CDR3 is TGTGCCAGCACAGACCAGAAAGATGAAAAACTGTTTTTT.

The CDR3 DNA follows: TGTGCCAGAAGCTTAGCACGTATAGGGGGCCGCGGTAACACCGGGGAGCTGTTTTTT. The encoded protein is CARSLARIGGRGNTGELFF. V gene TRBV7-5 combines with J gene TRBJ2-2; the table's D call, TRBD1, has no DNA check behind it. TRBV7-5 is flagged as a pseudogene. The length of the CDR3 is 19 residues.

A single count supports this clone. The rearrangement links TRBV5-1 to TRBJ1-1; D unclear. The V and J ends lost 1 base and 5 bases respectively, with 12 bases between them. The germline V gene has CDR1 SGHRS and CDR2 YFSETQ. There are 14 residues in the CDR3. CDR3 DNA: TGCGCCAGCAGCTTGACTACCTCGGGGACTGAAGCTTTCTTT. Translated, it gives CASSLTTSGTEAFF.

V and J are TRBV7-6 and TRBJ2-7; 11 nucleotides agree with TRBD1. With V trimmed by 1 base and J by 3 bases, 5 bases remained unmatched. This CDR3 has 16 amino acids. Looked up from germline, CDR1 is SGHVS and CDR2 is FNYEAQ. This CDR3 reads CASSLETGTGGYEQYF. CDR3 coding DNA: TGTGCCAGCAGCTTAGAGACTGGGACAGGGGGCTACGAGCAGTACTTC.

CDR3 in amino acids: CAGRQSNTEAFF. The CDR3 bases are TGTGCCGGAAGACAGTCGAACACTGAAGCTTTCTTT. The V gene is TRBV6-5, the J gene TRBJ1-1; tentatively, D is TRBD1 (5 bases). The CDR3 covers 12 residues. Trimming left V 11 bases short and J 1 base short, with 11 bases between. Germline V lookup: CDR1 MNHEY, CDR2 SVGAGI.

The chain couples TRBV5-5 to TRBJ1-6; D might be TRBD1 (5 bases). Trimming removed 1 base from V and 5 bases from J, with 10 bases in between. The germline gives CDR1 SGHKS, CDR2 YYEKEE (reference sequence). CDR3 length: 15 amino acids. The CDR3 is CASSLYGGDNSPLHF. Written as DNA, the CDR3 is TGTGCCAGCAGCTTGTACGGGGGTGATAATTCACCCCTCCACTTT. Supplemented by reference TRBV5-5 and TRBJ1-6, the full variable domain reads DAGVTQSPTHLIKTRGQQVTLRCSPISGHKSVSWYQQVLGQGPQFIFQYYEKEERGRGNFPDRFSARQFPNYSSELNVNALLLGDSALYLCASSLYGGDNSPLHFGNGTRLTVT.

The chain uses TRBV6-5 and TRBJ2-7; D gene unclear. V shed 7 bases and J shed 3 bases, with 16 bases lying between them. This CDR3 contains 14 residues. Germline loops: CDR1 MNHEY, CDR2 SVGAGI. The CDR3 sequence is CASTDGRHHYEQYF. CDR3 bases: TGTGCCAGCACCGACGGCCGACACCACTACGAGCAGTACTTC.

The J gene is TRBJ2-7, the V gene TRBV2, with D possibly matching TRBD1 (6 bases). The CDR3 consists of 14 residues. Germline V lookup: CDR1 SNHLY, CDR2 FYNNEI. The V end was cut by 6 bases, the J end by 6 bases, with 18 bases between. CDR3 protein: CASRDGGTSSEQYF. The CDR3 DNA sequence: TGTGCCAGCAGGGATGGGGGCACGAGTTCCGAGCAGTACTTC.

The rearrangement joins TRBV5-6 to TRBJ2-2, with 8 bases that match TRBD1. The germline gives CDR1 SGHDT, CDR2 YYEEEE. This CDR3 is built from 16 residues. J was trimmed by 5 bases and V by 4 bases; bases with no gene match: 10. The CDR3 protein is CASSTSQGAWTGELFF. DNA for the CDR3: TGTGCCAGCAGCACCAGCCAGGGGGCTTGGACCGGGGAGCTGTTTTTT.

A few counts support this clone. J is TRBJ1-1 and V is TRBV28; tentative D call: TRBD1 (5 bases). This CDR3 has 15 amino acids. Germline assignment: CDR1 MDHEN and CDR2 SYDVKM. V was cut by 2 bases and J by 5 bases, with 15 bases left in between. The chain's CDR3 is CASSLGGVPGTEAFF. In nucleotides, the CDR3 is TGTGCCAGCAGTTTAGGGGGTGTTCCCGGGACTGAAGCTTTCTTT.